These T cell receptor beta chains were read from a single sample in a study of blood T cell repertoires in COVID-19. Profiled with immunoSEQ multiplex PCR; TCRdb holds only in-frame clones, not every one. The sample lists some 360,000 clones, about nine tenths occurring once. The material sequenced was PBMCs or T cells enriched from blood (not recorded which). These receptors came from a woman in her thirties who had been exposed to COVID-19. CDR3s include the opening cysteine and the closing phenylalanine or tryptophan. D genes are given only for firm matches. Where a row states a size, it is once, few, many or the class of an expanded clone; other rows omit it.

TRBJ1-2	TRBV28	TRBD1	.	14	TGTGCCAGCAGTTTACCCGGGACAGGGAATGGCTACACCTTC	CASSLPGTGNGYTF
TRBJ2-3	TRBV5-1	.	once	13	TGCGCCAGCAATATCGGCGGGGAGGATACGCAGTATTTT	CASNIGGEDTQYF
TRBJ2-7	TRBV6-5	TRBD1	.	16	TGTGCCAGCAGTTCCCCCCATCGGGACAGGGTTTACGAGCAGTACTTC	CASSSPHRDRVYEQYF
TRBJ1-2	TRBV7-9	.	.	16	TGTGCCAGCAGCTTAGCGTATCCGTCGCAGGACTATGGCTACACCTTC	CASSLAYPSQDYGYTF
TRBJ1-1	TRBV12-3/TRBV12-4	.	.	13	TGTGCCAGCAGTCTCGGGCCGGGAGCGGAAGCTTTCTTT	CASSLGPGAEAFF
TRBJ2-7	TRBV6-2/TRBV6-3	TRBD1	.	14	TGTGCCAGCAGTTACCGAGGACAGGGGTACGAGCAGTACTTC	CASSYRGQGYEQYF
TRBJ1-1	TRBV18	.	.	15	TGTGCCAGCTCACCACCATCGGCGGGTTACACTGAAGCTTTCTTT	CASSPPSAGYTEAFF
TRBJ2-4	TRBV5-5	TRBD2	.	14	TGTGCCAGCAGCCTAGCGGGAGTTACGGACATTCAGTACTTC	CASSLAGVTDIQYF
TRBJ1-1	TRBV10-1	TRBD1	.	13	TGCGCCAGCAGTGGGACAGGGAGGTTTGAAGCTTTCTTT	CASSGTGRFEAFF
TRBJ2-6	TRBV5-1	TRBD2	.	20	TGCGCCAGCAGCTTGGATACTAGCGGGAGGGCCCACTCTGGGGCCAACGTCCTGACTTTC	CASSLDTSGRAHSGANVLTF
TRBJ2-1	TRBV5-1	TRBD2	.	14	TGCGCCAGCAGCTTACAAGCGGGAGGGAATGAGCAGTTCTTC	CASSLQAGGNEQFF
TRBJ2-7	TRBV28	.	.	14	TGTGCCAGCAGTCCCCCAAGACAGTCCTACGAGCAGTACTTC	CASSPPRQSYEQYF
TRBJ1-5	TRBV27	TRBD1	once	16	TGTGCCAGCAGTTTATACTCGGACAGGGGGAATCAGCCCCAGCATTTT	CASSLYSDRGNQPQHF
TRBJ1-2	TRBV24-1	.	.	11	TGTGCCACCAGTGATTCGGGGGGCTACACCTTC	CATSDSGGYTF
TRBJ2-2	TRBV5-4	TRBD2	few	17	TGTGCCAGCAGCCCGACTAGCGGGAGGGCCAACACCGGGGAGCTGTTTTTT	CASSPTSGRANTGELFF
TRBJ2-7	TRBV19	TRBD1	.	15	TGTGCCAGTAGTTCAACCGGGACAGGCCCTTACGAGCAGTACTTC	CASSSTGTGPYEQYF
TRBJ2-7	TRBV3-1/TRBV3-2	TRBD2	.	19	TGTGCCAGCAGTCCTCTCCCGGGACTAGCGGGACCTTTAGGCTACGAGCAGTACTTC	CASSPLPGLAGPLGYEQYF
TRBJ2-3	TRBV28	TRBD2	.	16	TGTGCCAGCAGTTTGAGGGGCGGGAGTGTGAAAGATACGCAGTATTTT	CASSLRGGSVKDTQYF
TRBJ2-1	TRBV12-5	.	.	12	TGTGCTAGTGGTTTGGAAGGCCCGGGGCAGTTCTTC	CASGLEGPGQFF
TRBJ2-1	TRBV9	TRBD2	.	18	TGTGCCAGCAGCGTAGCTACGACGACTAGCGGGATAACCCATGAGCAGTTCTTC	CASSVATTTSGITHEQFF
TRBJ2-5	TRBV15	.	.	14	TGTGCCACCAGCAGAGGGGGAGTCCAAGAGACCCAGTACTTC	CATSRGGVQETQYF
TRBJ2-1	TRBV20-1	.	.	17	TGCAGTGCTAGTGTCGGGGAAACCACCTCGATTTACAATGAGCAGTTCTTC	CSASVGETTSIYNEQFF
TRBJ2-1	TRBV12-3/TRBV12-4	.	once	13	TGTGCCAGCAGGCAGGGGGGCAACAATGAGCAGTTCTTC	CASRQGGNNEQFF
TRBJ1-5	TRBV5-7	TRBD1	.	13	TGTGCCAGCAGCTTGGGTCCAGGGGGCGCATGGCATTTT	CASSLGPGGAWHF
TRBJ2-1	TRBV19	.	.	14	TGTGCCAGTAGTAGCGGGACGGGGAGGAATGAGCAGTTCTTC	CASSSGTGRNEQFF
TRBJ1-4	TRBV7-9	.	.	15	TGTGCCAGCAGCATAAACAGGGATCAGGGTGAAAAACTGTTTTTT	CASSINRDQGEKLFF
TRBJ1-1	TRBV3-1/TRBV3-2	TRBD1	once	16	TGTGCCAGCACCGCAAAGGGGACAGGATTGAACACTGAAGCTTTCTTT	CASTAKGTGLNTEAFF
TRBJ1-5	TRBV9	.	.	14	TGTGCCAGCAGCGTAGCCCCGGTCAATCAGCCCCAGCATTTT	CASSVAPVNQPQHF
TRBJ1-1	TRBV24-1	.	.	15	TGTGCCACCAGTGAATCAGGGGTGCCGAACACTGAAGCTTTCTTT	CATSESGVPNTEAFF
TRBJ1-2	TRBV7-9	.	.	13	TGTGCCAGCAGCAAACAGGTTAACTATGGCTACACCTTC	CASSKQVNYGYTF
TRBJ2-7	TRBV27	TRBD1	.	15	TGTGCCAGCTATCCATCGGCGGGACAGGTGGGGGAGCAGTACTTC	CASYPSAGQVGEQYF
TRBJ2-7	TRBV28	.	.	14	TGTGCCAGCAGTTTATACCAGGGCTTCGACGAGCAGTACTTC	CASSLYQGFDEQYF
TRBJ2-1	TRBV5-1	TRBD2	.	12	TGCGCCAGCAGCTCTAGCGGCAATGAGCAGTTCTTC	CASSSSGNEQFF
TRBJ1-3	TRBV6-6	.	many	14	TGTGCCACCTTTACAGGGATCTCTGGAAACACCATATATTTT	CATFTGISGNTIYF
TRBJ1-5	TRBV2	TRBD1	once	17	TGTGCCAGCAGTGCCGGGACAGAGGAACATAGCAATCAGCCCCAGCATTTT	CASSAGTEEHSNQPQHF
TRBJ2-5	TRBV5-4	TRBD1	.	18	TGTGCCAGCAGCTTTTATGGGACAGGAGTCGGGGTCCAAGAGACCCAGTACTTC	CASSFYGTGVGVQETQYF